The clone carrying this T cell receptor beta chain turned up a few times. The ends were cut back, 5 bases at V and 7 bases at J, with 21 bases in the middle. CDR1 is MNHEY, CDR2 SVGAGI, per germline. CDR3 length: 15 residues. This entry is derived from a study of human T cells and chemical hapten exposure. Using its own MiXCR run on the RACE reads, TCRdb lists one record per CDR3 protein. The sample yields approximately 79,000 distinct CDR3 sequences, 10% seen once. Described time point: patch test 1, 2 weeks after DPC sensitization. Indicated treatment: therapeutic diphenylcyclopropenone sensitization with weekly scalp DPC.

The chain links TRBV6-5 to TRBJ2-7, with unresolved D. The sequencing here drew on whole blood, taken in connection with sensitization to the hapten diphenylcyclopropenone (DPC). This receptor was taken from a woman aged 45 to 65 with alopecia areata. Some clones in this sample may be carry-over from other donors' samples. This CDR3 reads CASSPPGPRIGEQYF. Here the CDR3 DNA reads TGTGCCAGCAGTCCCCCCGGACCCCGGATCGGGGAGCAGTACTTC.